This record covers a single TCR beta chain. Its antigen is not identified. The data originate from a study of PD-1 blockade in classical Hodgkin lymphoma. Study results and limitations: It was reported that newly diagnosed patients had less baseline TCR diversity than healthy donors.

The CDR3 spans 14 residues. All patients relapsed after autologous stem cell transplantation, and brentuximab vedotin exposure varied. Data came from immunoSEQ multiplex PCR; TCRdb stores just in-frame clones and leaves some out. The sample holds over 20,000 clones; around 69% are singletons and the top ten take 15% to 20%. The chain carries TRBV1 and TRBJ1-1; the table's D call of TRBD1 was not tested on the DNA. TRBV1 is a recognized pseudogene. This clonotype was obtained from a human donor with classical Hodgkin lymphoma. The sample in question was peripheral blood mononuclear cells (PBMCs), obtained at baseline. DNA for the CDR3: TGCACCAGCAGCCAAGAAGGGGTGAACACTGAAGCTTTCTTT. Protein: CTSSQEGVNTEAFF.